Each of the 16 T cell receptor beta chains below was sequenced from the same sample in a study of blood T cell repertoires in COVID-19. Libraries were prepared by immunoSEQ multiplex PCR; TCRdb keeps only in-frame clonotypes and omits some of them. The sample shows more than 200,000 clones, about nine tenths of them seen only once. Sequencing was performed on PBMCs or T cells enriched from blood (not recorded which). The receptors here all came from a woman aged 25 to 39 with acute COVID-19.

CDR3 sequence: CASSQRLAITGELFF. Written as DNA, the CDR3 is TGTGCCAGCAGCCAGAGACTAGCGATCACCGGGGAGCTGTTTTTT. The gene calls are TRBV3-1 (or the pseudogene TRBV3-2) and TRBJ2-2; 8 nucleotides line up with TRBD2. The germline V gene has CDR1 LGHDT and CDR2 YNNKEL (reference sequence). With V trimmed by 3 bases and J by 4 bases, 4 bases remained unmatched. The CDR3 is 15 residues long.

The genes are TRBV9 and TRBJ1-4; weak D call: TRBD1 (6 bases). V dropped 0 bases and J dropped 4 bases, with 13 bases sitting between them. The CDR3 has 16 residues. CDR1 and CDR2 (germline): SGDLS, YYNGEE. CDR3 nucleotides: TGTGCCAGCAGCGTAGGGCAGGGGTTGGATAATGAAAAACTGTTTTTT. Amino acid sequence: CASSVGQGLDNEKLFF.

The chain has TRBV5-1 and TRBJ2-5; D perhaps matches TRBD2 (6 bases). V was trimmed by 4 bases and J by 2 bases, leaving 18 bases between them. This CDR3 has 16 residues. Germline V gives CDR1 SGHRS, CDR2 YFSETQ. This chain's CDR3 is CASSQPGGSGQETQYF. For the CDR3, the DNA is TGCGCCAGCAGCCAGCCCGGGGGAAGCGGACAAGAGACCCAGTACTTC.

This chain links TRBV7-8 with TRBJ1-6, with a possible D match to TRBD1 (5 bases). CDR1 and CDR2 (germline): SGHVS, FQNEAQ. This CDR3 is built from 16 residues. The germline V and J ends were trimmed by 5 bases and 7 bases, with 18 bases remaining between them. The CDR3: CASSQQSGVDNSPLHF. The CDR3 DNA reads TGTGCCAGCAGCCAACAATCGGGGGTGGACAATTCACCCCTCCACTTT.

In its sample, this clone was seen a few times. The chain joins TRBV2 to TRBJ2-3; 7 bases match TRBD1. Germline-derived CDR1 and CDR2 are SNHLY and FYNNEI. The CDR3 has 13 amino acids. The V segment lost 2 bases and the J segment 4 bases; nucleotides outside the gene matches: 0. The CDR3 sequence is CASSEQGADTQYF. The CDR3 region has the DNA TGTGCCAGCAGTGAACAGGGGGCAGATACGCAGTATTTT.

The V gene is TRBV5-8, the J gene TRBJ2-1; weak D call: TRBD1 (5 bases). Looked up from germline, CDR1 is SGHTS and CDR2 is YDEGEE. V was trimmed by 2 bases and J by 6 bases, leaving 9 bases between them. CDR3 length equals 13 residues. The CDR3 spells CASSLSDSNEQFF. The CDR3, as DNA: TGTGCCAGCAGCTTAAGTGACAGCAATGAGCAGTTCTTC.

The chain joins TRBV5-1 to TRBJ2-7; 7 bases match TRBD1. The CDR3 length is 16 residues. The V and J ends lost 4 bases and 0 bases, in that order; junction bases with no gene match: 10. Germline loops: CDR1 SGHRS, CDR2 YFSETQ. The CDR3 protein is CASSPGQINPSYEQYF. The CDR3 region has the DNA TGCGCCAGCAGCCCGGGACAGATTAACCCCTCCTACGAGCAGTACTTC.

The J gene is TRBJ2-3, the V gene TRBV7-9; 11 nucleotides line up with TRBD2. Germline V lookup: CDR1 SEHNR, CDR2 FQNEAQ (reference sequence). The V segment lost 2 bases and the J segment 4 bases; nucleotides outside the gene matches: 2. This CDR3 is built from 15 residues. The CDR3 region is CASSLRGLAADTQYF. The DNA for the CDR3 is TGTGCCAGCAGCTTAAGGGGACTAGCGGCAGATACGCAGTATTTT.

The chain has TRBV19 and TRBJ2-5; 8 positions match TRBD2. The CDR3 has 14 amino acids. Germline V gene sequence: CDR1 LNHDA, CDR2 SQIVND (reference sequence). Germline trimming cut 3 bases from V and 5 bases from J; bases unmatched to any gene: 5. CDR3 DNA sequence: TGTGCCAGTAGTATCGGGGGGGCCGGGGAGACCCAGTACTTC. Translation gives CASSIGGAGETQYF.

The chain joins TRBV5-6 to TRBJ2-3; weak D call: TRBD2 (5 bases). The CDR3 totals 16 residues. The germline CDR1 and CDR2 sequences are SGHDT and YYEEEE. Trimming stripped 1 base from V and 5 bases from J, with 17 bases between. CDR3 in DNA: TGTGCCAGCAGCTTGCGAGGGTTAGCCTCAAGAGATACGCAGTATTTT. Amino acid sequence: CASSLRGLASRDTQYF. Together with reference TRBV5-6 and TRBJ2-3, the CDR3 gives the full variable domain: DAGVTQSPTHLIKTRGQQVTLRCSPKSGHDTVSWYQQALGQGPQFIFQYYEEEERQRGNFPDRFSGHQFPNYSSELNVNALLLGDSALYLCASSLRGLASRDTQYFGPGTRLTVL.

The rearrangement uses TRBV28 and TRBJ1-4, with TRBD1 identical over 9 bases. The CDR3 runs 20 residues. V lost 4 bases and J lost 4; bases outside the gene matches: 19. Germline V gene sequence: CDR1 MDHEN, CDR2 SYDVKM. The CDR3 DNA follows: TGTGCCAGCAGTTCCCGGTCCTGGGACTTGGACAGGGGAAGTAATGAAAAACTGTTTTTT. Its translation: CASSSRSWDLDRGSNEKLFF.

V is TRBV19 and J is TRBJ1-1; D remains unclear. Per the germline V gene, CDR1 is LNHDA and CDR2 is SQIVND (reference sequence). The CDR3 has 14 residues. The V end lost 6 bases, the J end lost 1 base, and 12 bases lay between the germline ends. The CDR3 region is CASRGRLGNTEAFF. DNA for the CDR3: TGTGCCAGTAGAGGCAGGCTGGGGAACACTGAAGCTTTCTTT.

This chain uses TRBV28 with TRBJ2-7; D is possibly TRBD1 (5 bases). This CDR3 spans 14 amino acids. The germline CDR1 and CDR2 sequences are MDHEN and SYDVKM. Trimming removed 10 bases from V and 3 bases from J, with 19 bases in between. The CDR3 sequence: CATERGLGHYEQYF. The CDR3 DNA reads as TGTGCCACAGAAAGGGGCCTAGGGCACTACGAGCAGTACTTC.

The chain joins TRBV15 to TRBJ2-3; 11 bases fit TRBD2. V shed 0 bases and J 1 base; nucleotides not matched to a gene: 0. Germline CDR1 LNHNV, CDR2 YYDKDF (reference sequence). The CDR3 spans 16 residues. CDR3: CATSREGLAGTDTQYF. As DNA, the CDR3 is TGTGCCACCAGCAGAGAGGGACTAGCGGGCACAGATACGCAGTATTTT.

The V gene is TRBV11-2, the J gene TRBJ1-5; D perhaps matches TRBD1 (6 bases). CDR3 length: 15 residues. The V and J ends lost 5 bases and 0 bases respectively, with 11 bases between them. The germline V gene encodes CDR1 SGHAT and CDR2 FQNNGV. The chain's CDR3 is CASSQGTASNQPQHF. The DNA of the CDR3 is TGTGCCAGCAGCCAGGGGACGGCTAGCAATCAGCCCCAGCATTTT.

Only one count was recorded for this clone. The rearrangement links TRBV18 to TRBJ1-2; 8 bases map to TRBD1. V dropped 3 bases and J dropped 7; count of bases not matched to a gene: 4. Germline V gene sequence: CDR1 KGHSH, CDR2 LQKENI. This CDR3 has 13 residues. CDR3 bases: TGTGCCAGCTCACCGACAGGGGAGAGTGGCTACACCTTC. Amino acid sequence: CASSPTGESGYTF.